This T cell receptor (beta chain) comes out of a study of blood T cell repertoires in COVID-19. Study-wide background: T cells, B-cell-depleted T cells, or PBMCs provided the cDNA or gDNA that served as material.

Germline V CDR1 and CDR2: MNHNS, SASEGT. The CDR3 is 14 amino acids. V was shortened by 2 bases and J by 5 bases, with 7 bases between the two germline ends. Participant reports of clinical history set cohort assignment. The table came from immunoSEQ multiplex PCR; TCRdb's copy has only in-frame clones and leaves some out. The sample gives around 420,000 clones, approximately 86% of which show up once; over 2% is in the top ten. This chain uses TRBV6-1 with TRBJ1-6; a possible D gene is TRBD1 (5 bases). The sample comprised PBMCs or T cells enriched from blood (not recorded which). This TCR was recovered from a woman aged 40 to 50 with acute COVID-19. The CDR3 loop is CASSEQGNNSPLHF. The CDR3 nucleotides are TGTGCCAGCAGTGAACAGGGAAATAATTCACCCCTCCACTTT.